The 25 T cell receptor beta chains below all came from one sample that was sequenced in a study of PD-L1 blockade in urothelial cancer. Sequencing used immunoSEQ multiplex PCR; TCRdb keeps in-frame clones, though not all of them. The repertoire has roughly 40,000 clones, approximately 90% of them found once; the top ten carry around a quarter. The time point here: pretreatment peripheral blood. This specimen was PBMCs, taken around atezolizumab (anti-PD-L1) treatment. The receptors originated from a donor at least 40 years old with urothelial cancer.

The chain combines TRBV7-3 with TRBJ2-1; TRBD2 aligns across 12 bases. With V trimmed by 5 bases and J by 3 bases, 5 bases remained unmatched. This CDR3 comprises 16 residues. Germline V gene sequence: CDR1 SGHTA, CDR2 FQGTGA. In DNA form, the CDR3 reads TGTGCCAGCAGCCCGGGACTAGCGGGTCGCTACAATGAGCAGTTCTTC. Its protein product is CASSPGLAGRYNEQFF.

This clone was recorded only once. The chain employs TRBV5-1 and TRBJ1-4; D is unresolved. CDR3 length: 13 amino acids. The germline V gene encodes CDR1 SGHRS and CDR2 YFSETQ. Deletions cut 0 bases from V and 5 bases from J, with 5 bases between. The CDR3 here is CASSLGGNEKLFF. DNA of the CDR3: TGCGCCAGCAGCTTGGGCGGAAATGAAAAACTGTTTTTT.

V gene TRBV2 combines with J gene TRBJ2-1, with 7 positions matching TRBD2. The V segment lost 3 bases and the J segment 5 bases; nucleotides outside the gene matches: 4. CDR1 is SNHLY and CDR2 is FYNNEI in the germline V gene. The CDR3 runs to 14 residues. The CDR3 DNA sequence: TGTGCCAGCAGTGACGGGAGCGGGGACAATGAGCAGTTCTTC. Encoded protein: CASSDGSGDNEQFF.

J is TRBJ1-2 and V is TRBV28; 7 nucleotides align to TRBD1. The CDR3 has 13 amino acids. Per germline, CDR1 MDHEN and CDR2 SYDVKM. The trim removed 7 bases at V and 2 bases at J, leaving 4 bases unmatched. This chain's CDR3 is CASKTTGNYGYTF. In DNA, the CDR3 is TGTGCCAGCAAAACGACAGGGAACTATGGCTACACCTTC.

V gene TRBV30 combines with J gene TRBJ2-7; possibly TRBD1 for D (7 bases). Per germline, CDR1 GTSNPN and CDR2 SVGIG (reference sequence). The CDR3 length is 13 residues. V lost 4 bases to trimming and J lost 7 bases, with 17 bases between them. In nucleotides, the CDR3 is TGTGCCTGGACGGCAGGGGGGAATGGGGAGCAGTACTTC. Its protein product is CAWTAGGNGEQYF.

This chain uses TRBV23-1 with TRBJ2-7; D is possibly TRBD1 (5 bases). TRBV23-1 is classed as an ORF, of uncertain function. The CDR3 runs to 12 residues. V was trimmed by 5 bases and J by 3 bases, leaving 8 bases between them. CDR3 in amino acids: CASSNRSYEQYF. DNA for the CDR3: TGCGCCAGCAGTAACAGGAGCTACGAGCAGTACTTC.

J is TRBJ2-2 and V is TRBV7-3; 13 bases agree with TRBD2. Trimming took 5 bases from V and 8 from J; bases not matched to a gene: 5. The length of the CDR3 is 15 residues. Per germline, CDR1 SGHTA and CDR2 FQGTGA. Written as DNA, the CDR3 is TGTGCCAGCAGCCCCCAGGGACTAGCGGGAGGGGAGCTGTTTTTT. Translation gives CASSPQGLAGGELFF.

The V gene is TRBV7-9, the J gene TRBJ2-7, with D possibly TRBD2 on 5 matching bases. CDR1 SEHNR and CDR2 FQNEAQ come from the germline V gene (reference sequence). This CDR3 spans 14 amino acids. V was shortened by 5 bases and J by 4 bases, with 15 bases between the two germline ends. The CDR3 reads CASSRGAPRYEQYF. CDR3 nucleotide sequence: TGTGCCAGCAGCCGGGGAGCCCCCCGGTACGAGCAGTACTTC.

The chain is built from TRBV7-9 and TRBJ2-5; TRBD2 matches 9 bases. CDR1 is SEHNR and CDR2 is FQNEAQ in the germline V gene (reference sequence). J lost 2 bases, V lost 5 bases, and 3 bases had no gene match. This CDR3 comprises 14 residues. The CDR3 reads CASSATSGQETQYF. In nucleotides, the CDR3 is TGTGCCAGCAGCGCGACTAGCGGACAAGAGACCCAGTACTTC.

J is TRBJ2-1 and V is TRBV7-2, with 9 bases matching TRBD1. Germline CDR1 reads SGHTA; CDR2 reads FQGNSA. V dropped 5 bases and J dropped 5; count of bases not matched to a gene: 7. The CDR3 contains 15 residues. The DNA of the CDR3 is TGTGCCAGCAGCCCCTGGGACAGGGCCAACAATGAGCAGTTCTTC. Protein sequence: CASSPWDRANNEQFF.

This clone has only one observation. J is TRBJ1-1 and V is TRBV4-2; D remains ambiguous. CDR1 and CDR2 (germline): LGHNA, YNFKEQ. V lost 1 base and J 3 bases, leaving 15 bases between the germline ends. The CDR3 has 16 residues. CDR3 nucleotide sequence: TGTGCCAGCAGCCAAGGCCCCTCCCGCGAAGACACTGAAGCTTTCTTT. It is translated as CASSQGPSREDTEAFF.

The J gene is TRBJ1-2, the V gene TRBV28; D call uncertain. Germline-derived CDR1 and CDR2 are MDHEN and SYDVKM. With 5 bases removed from V and 3 bases from J, the gap between germline ends came to 13 bases. CDR3 length: 14 amino acids. CDR3 nucleotides: TGTGCCAGCAGTGCGCCTAAGTGGTACTATGGCTACACCTTC. Protein product: CASSAPKWYYGYTF.

This sequence joins TRBV5-4 and TRBJ2-3, with D tentatively TRBD2 (5 bases). The CDR3 has 15 residues. Germline CDR1 is SGHNT and CDR2 is YYREEE (reference sequence). Trimming took 4 bases from V and 1 from J, leaving 13 bases between them. In DNA form, the CDR3 reads TGTGCCAGCAGCACGAAAACTAGGGGCACAGATACGCAGTATTTT. Amino acid sequence: CASSTKTRGTDTQYF.

This clone was counted once. V and J are TRBV5-1 and TRBJ2-1, with 7 bases aligning to TRBD1. The trim removed 3 bases at V and 0 bases at J, leaving 9 bases unmatched. Germline V lookup: CDR1 SGHRS, CDR2 YFSETQ. The CDR3 runs to 17 residues. In nucleotides, the CDR3 is TGCGCCAGCAGCTCCGAGACAGGGCCCCGCTCCTACAATGAGCAGTTCTTC. Translating it yields CASSSETGPRSYNEQFF.

This chain connects TRBV19 to TRBJ1-4; D gene unclear. Germline CDR1 reads LNHDA; CDR2 reads SQIVND (reference sequence). This CDR3 is 15 amino acids long. V lost 1 base to trimming and J lost 8 bases, with 14 bases between them. CDR3 in DNA: TGTGCCAGTAGTATAGGGGCCTCTGGAGGGGAAAAACTGTTTTTT. Its translation is CASSIGASGGEKLFF. The full variable domain, completed using reference TRBV19 and TRBJ1-4, is DGGITQSPKYLFRKEGQNVTLSCEQNLNHDAMYWYRQDPGQGLRLIYYSQIVNDFQKGDIAEGYSVSREKKESFPLTVTSAQKNPTAFYLCASSIGASGGEKLFFGSGTQLSVL.

The chain joins TRBV5-1 to TRBJ2-1; D not resolved. From germline, CDR1 is SGHRS and CDR2 YFSETQ. This CDR3 has 13 amino acids. Trimming took 4 bases from V and 6 from J, leaving 11 bases between them. CDR3 residues: CASSPLVGNEQFF. The CDR3 DNA reads TGCGCCAGCAGCCCCCTAGTGGGCAATGAGCAGTTCTTC.

The rearrangement uses TRBV7-9 and TRBJ2-1; D may be TRBD1 (6 bases). V lost 11 bases and J lost 4, with 18 bases in between. The CDR3 covers 14 residues. Germline V gene sequence: CDR1 SEHNR, CDR2 FQNEAQ (reference sequence). CDR3 nucleotides: TGTGCCGCCCGGGGTGGGGGCAAATACAATGAGCAGTTCTTC. It codes for CAARGGGKYNEQFF.

This chain's CDR3 is CASSLRGYEQYF. CDR3 in DNA: TGTGCCAGCAGCTTACGGGGGTACGAGCAGTACTTC. The rearrangement uses TRBV11-3 and TRBJ2-7; possibly TRBD2 for D (6 bases). Trimming shortened V by 2 bases and J by 4 bases, and 6 bases separated the two germline ends. Looked up from germline, CDR1 is SGHNT and CDR2 is YENEEA. The CDR3 contains 12 residues. Complete variable domain (other parts from reference TRBV11-3 and TRBJ2-7): EAGVVQSPRYKIIEKKQPVAFWCNPISGHNTLYWYLQNLGQGPELLIRYENEEAVDDSQLPKDRFSAERLKGVDSTLKIQPAELGDSAVYLCASSLRGYEQYFGPGTRLTVT.

The J gene is TRBJ2-1, the V gene TRBV11-3; TRBD2 aligns across 9 bases. Trimming removed 0 bases from V and 10 bases from J; junction bases left unmatched: 7. Looked up from germline, CDR1 is SGHNT and CDR2 is YENEEA. The CDR3 runs to 15 residues. CDR3 loop: CASSLDGSGRREQFF. The CDR3 DNA follows: TGTGCCAGCAGCTTAGATGGTAGCGGGAGAAGGGAGCAGTTCTTC. Looking up the rest from reference TRBV11-3 and TRBJ2-1 gives the full variable domain: EAGVVQSPRYKIIEKKQPVAFWCNPISGHNTLYWYLQNLGQGPELLIRYENEEAVDDSQLPKDRFSAERLKGVDSTLKIQPAELGDSAVYLCASSLDGSGRREQFFGPGTRLTVL.

The chain carries TRBV7-6 and TRBJ1-3; 7 bases agree with TRBD1. The J segment lost 0 bases and the V segment lost 4 bases, leaving 15 bases of the junction unmatched. Per germline, CDR1 SGHVS and CDR2 FNYEAQ. The CDR3 has 19 residues. CDR3 DNA sequence: TGTGCCAGCAGCTACACTCGCTACAGGGGCGTAAACTCTGGAAACACCATATATTTT. Translating it yields CASSYTRYRGVNSGNTIYF.

CDR3 protein: CASSEPHGGSTEAFF. The CDR3 region has the DNA TGTGCCAGCAGTGAACCTCACGGGGGGAGCACTGAAGCTTTCTTT. The V call is TRBV6-1, the J call TRBJ1-1; possible D gene TRBD1, 5 bases. The CDR3 is 15 amino acids. V was shortened by 2 bases and J by 4 bases, with 14 bases between the two germline ends. Looked up from germline, CDR1 is MNHNS and CDR2 is SASEGT.

The chain links TRBV7-2 to TRBJ1-4; D possibly corresponds to TRBD1 (6 bases). The CDR3 totals 15 residues. The germline V gene encodes CDR1 SGHTA and CDR2 FQGNSA. The V end lost 1 base, the J end lost 7 bases, and 13 bases lay between the germline ends. CDR3 DNA: TGTGCCAGCAGCTTAGGGAAGACAGGCGGTGAAAAACTGTTTTTT. Protein: CASSLGKTGGEKLFF.

This chain links TRBV7-3 with TRBJ2-1, with 11 bases lining up with TRBD2. Germline trimming cut 0 bases from V and 9 bases from J; bases unmatched to any gene: 7. CDR1 is SGHTA, CDR2 FQGTGA, per germline. The CDR3 length is 16 residues. This CDR3 reads CASSLTGLAGGSEQFF. In nucleotides, the CDR3 is TGTGCCAGCAGCTTAACAGGGCTAGCGGGAGGATCTGAGCAGTTCTTC.

This clone was counted a few times. The CDR3 coding sequence is TGTGCCAGCAGTTACCCGACAGGCGGCTACACCTTC. Translating gives CASSYPTGGYTF. The rearrangement uses TRBV6-5 and TRBJ1-2, with a weak D call TRBD1 (6 bases). The CDR3 has 12 amino acids. V was shortened by 2 bases and J by 8 bases, with 9 bases between the two germline ends. CDR1 is MNHEY, CDR2 SVGAGI, per germline.

This clone was picked up one time. The chain joins TRBV19 to TRBJ1-4; D is ambiguous. CDR3 length equals 14 residues. Germline V gives CDR1 LNHDA, CDR2 SQIVND (reference sequence). Trimming shortened V by 9 bases and J by 1 base, and 12 bases separated the two germline ends. The CDR3 spells CASNHGRTNEKLFF. In DNA, the CDR3 is TGTGCCAGCAACCATGGGAGAACTAATGAAAAACTGTTTTTT.